The rows below give T cell receptor beta chains drawn from one sample of a study of T cells after yellow fever vaccination. Via MiXCR, TCRdb re-called the 5' RACE reads, giving one row per CDR3 protein. The sample has around 320,000 distinct CDR3 sequences, around 10% seen once. The sample was CD4+ T cells sorted from PBMCs, taken 5 days after the yellow fever booster vaccination. The origin of the receptors is a man aged 18-30 years who received the YFV17D yellow fever vaccine. Each CDR3 is given with its conserved first and last residue. The D gene is left open where the match is weak. Not every row has a clone size; where given, it reads once, few, many or a size class.

J	D	V	size	DNA	CDR3
TRBJ2-7	NA	TRBV5-6	few	TGTGCCAGCAAATATCAGGACGGAGCCTACGAGCAGTACTTC	CASKYQDGAYEQYF
TRBJ2-2	NA	TRBV20-1	many	TGCAGTGCTAGAGCGACTAACCCTATCGGGGAGCTGTTTTTT	CSARATNPIGELFF
TRBJ2-1	NA	TRBV3-1	NA	TGTGCCAGCAGCCCCCGAGGGTGGGGCAATGAGCAGTTCTTC	CASSPRGWGNEQFF
TRBJ2-7	NA	TRBV20-1	few	TGCAGTGCTAGTTTGGGGGTCCTACGGGGGCAGTACTTC	CSASLGVLRGQYF
TRBJ2-1	TRBD2	TRBV7-8	many	TGTGCCAGCAGCTTAGCGAGAAGCGGGGCTAACAATGAGCAGTTCTTC	CASSLARSGANNEQFF
TRBJ2-7	NA	TRBV20-1	few	TGCAGTGCTAGAGCGCCATTCGCTCCCTACGAGCAGTACTTC	CSARAPFAPYEQYF
TRBJ1-2	NA	TRBV6-5	NA	TGTGCCAGCACCAAGGGAGGGGGACCCGCGGGAGGCTACACCTTC	CASTKGGGPAGGYTF
TRBJ2-1	TRBD2	TRBV4-2	NA	TGTGCCAGCAGCCAAGTCCTGACGGCGGGGACTAGCGGGGTGGAAAACTCCTACAATGAGCAGTTCTTC	CASSQVLTAGTSGVENSYNEQFF
TRBJ2-2	TRBD1	TRBV29-1	many	TGCAGCGTGGGACAGGGAATTTCCGCCGGGGAGCTGTTTTTT	CSVGQGISAGELFF
TRBJ1-1	TRBD1	TRBV7-8	NA	TGTGCCAGCAACTCTGACAGGGGATTTACTGAAGCTTTCTTT	CASNSDRGFTEAFF
TRBJ1-1	NA	TRBV18	NA	TGTGCCAGCTCACCATCAGCGAACACTGAAGCTTTCTTT	CASSPSANTEAFF
TRBJ1-3	NA	TRBV6-6	many	TGTGCCAGCAGTGACTCTGGAAACACCATATATTTT	CASSDSGNTIYF
TRBJ2-1	NA	TRBV5-1	few	TGCGCCAGCAGCTCAGCAACGTTTCAAGAGGATAAGCAGTTCTTC	CASSSATFQEDKQFF
TRBJ2-7	NA	TRBV10-1	few	TGCGCCAGCAGTGACGGCGGGGCCAACCGAGAGCAGTACTTC	CASSDGGANREQYF
TRBJ2-7	TRBD2	TRBV6-5	NA	TGTGCCAGCAGTCCGGGACTAGTTGTCCACGAGCAGTACTTC	CASSPGLVVHEQYF